This T cell receptor (beta chain) was obtained from a study of blood T cell repertoires in COVID-19. CDR1 and CDR2 (germline): GTSNPN, SVGIG (reference sequence). V was cut by 0 bases and J by 2 bases, with 11 bases left in between. The CDR3 is 15 residues long. The protocol was immunoSEQ multiplex PCR, while the TCRdb copy is restricted to in-frame clones and leaves out a portion. The data contain more than 200,000 clones, 88% of them seen just once; the ten biggest clones take up around 2.8%. The chain carries TRBV30 and TRBJ2-4; a possible D gene is TRBD2 (5 bases). The receptor was derived from a woman aged 60-75 years with acute or convalescent COVID-19. Sequencing was done on a sample of peripheral blood. CDR3 sequence: CAWSVGGSPKNIQYF. Here the CDR3 DNA reads TGTGCCTGGAGTGTAGGAGGATCCCCCAAAAACATTCAGTACTTC.